This T cell receptor (beta chain) was documented in a study of T cells of healthy individuals. The V gene's germline CDR1 is LGHNA and CDR2 YNFKEQ. This CDR3 contains 16 residues. V shed 4 bases and J 8 bases; nucleotides not matched to a gene: 7. There are a few counts of this clonotype. TCRdb ran MiXCR on the 5' RACE reads and lists one entry per CDR3 protein. The profile shows more than 60,000 distinct CDR3 sequences, about a sixth of them singletons. The clonotype comes from a human donor in good health. This sequence joins TRBV4-2 and TRBJ2-1, with TRBD2 identical over 14 bases. The CDR3 region is CASSPTSGGARDEQFF. In nucleotides, the CDR3 is TGTGCCAGCAGCCCGACTAGCGGGGGGGCTCGGGATGAGCAGTTCTTC.